This T cell receptor beta chain appears in the sequencing data of a study of cytomegalovirus exposure and HLA in healthy donors. Study-level information: Sequencing of 150 million to 200 million T cells in an earlier analysis found 100 million or so unique TCR beta sequences.

V gave up 4 bases and J gave up 4 bases; unmatched junction bases: 4. The CDR3 contains 14 residues. Germline V gene sequence: CDR1 LNHDA, CDR2 SQIVND (reference sequence). Turning to this clone: Its specificity is unknown.

Primers: 60 Vbeta forward and 13 Jbeta reverse. The method was immunoSEQ multiplex PCR; TCRdb's version includes in-frame clones alone and lacks a portion of them. The repertoire has fewer than 55,000 clones, 55% to 80% of them found once; the top ten carry around a fifth. General study findings and limits: Prediction of most subjects' HLA-A and HLA-B alleles by TCR beta sequences was reportedly accurate. Cytomegalovirus-associated status was assigned to around 160 TCR beta chains.

The receptor comes from a woman between 45 and 60 years old in good health and CMV-seropositive. The material sequenced was PBMCs. This chain joins TRBV19 and TRBJ1-5, with TRBD1 matching 7 bases. This CDR3 reads CASSTTGLNQPQHF. As DNA, the CDR3 is TGTGCCAGTAGTACGACAGGGCTAAATCAGCCCCAGCATTTT.